The 10 T cell receptor beta chains reported below all come from one sample, sequenced in a study of OX40 agonist ivuxolimab in advanced cancers. TCRdb's copy holds only in-frame clones and misses some; the assay was immunoSEQ multiplex PCR. The sample yields under 80,000 clones, 90% to 95% seen once. The sequencing here drew on CD4+ or CD8+ T cells sorted from blood, taken in a trial of the OX40 agonist ivuxolimab. These receptors were taken from an adult with an advanced solid tumor such as melanoma, head and neck, liver or kidney cancer.

V is TRBV11-2 and J is TRBJ2-2; 9 positions match TRBD1. The CDR3 is made up of 16 amino acids. The germline gives CDR1 SGHAT, CDR2 FQNNGV. Trimming took 5 bases from V and 5 from J; bases not matched to a gene: 9. In DNA, the CDR3 is TGTGCCAGCAGCCCTTCAACAGGGGGCCGGACCGGGGAGCTGTTTTTT. Protein: CASSPSTGGRTGELFF.

V is TRBV6-6 and J is TRBJ2-7; 8 nucleotides match TRBD1. Germline V gene sequence: CDR1 MNHNY, CDR2 SVGAGI (reference sequence). The CDR3 sequence is 15 residues long. Trimming at V came to 7 bases and at J to 7 bases, leaving 15 bases not matched to a gene. The CDR3 bases are TGTGCCAGCAATCAAGGACAGGGTAATCTTCGGGAGCAGTACTTC. Amino acids: CASNQGQGNLREQYF.

This chain links TRBV5-4 with TRBJ2-3; the match to TRBD1 covers 11 bases. Trimming cost V 4 bases and J 3 bases; bases outside gene matches: 10. Germline V gene lookup returns CDR1 SGHNT and CDR2 YYREEE (reference sequence). This CDR3 has 17 amino acids. In DNA, the CDR3 is TGTGCCAGCAGCGAGGGGACAGGGGGATTTGGAACAGATACGCAGTATTTT. Translation: CASSEGTGGFGTDTQYF.

The chain carries TRBV28 and TRBJ1-5; D is ambiguous. V dropped 7 bases and J dropped 7 bases, with 20 bases sitting between them. Germline assignment: CDR1 MDHEN and CDR2 SYDVKM. The CDR3 has 15 amino acids. CDR3 sequence (DNA): TGTGCCAGCACCTCAACTTTCATGGCGGGGCAGCCCCAGCATTTT. Encoded protein: CASTSTFMAGQPQHF.

The V and J genes are TRBV20-1 and TRBJ2-5; D not certain. The germline V gene has CDR1 DFQATT and CDR2 SNEGSKA (reference sequence). With 2 bases removed from V and 8 bases from J, the gap between germline ends came to 9 bases. There are 11 residues in the CDR3. Here the CDR3 reads CSARFSETQYF. The DNA of the CDR3 is TGCAGTGCTAGATTCTCGGAAACCCAGTACTTC.

The chain couples TRBV9 to TRBJ2-2; maybe TRBD2 (6 bases). Germline V gene lookup returns CDR1 SGDLS and CDR2 YYNGEE. The CDR3 extends over 13 amino acids. V was clipped by 3 bases and J by 9 bases, with 12 bases between them. CDR3 coding DNA: TGTGCCAGCAGCGCCCCGGGGGACCGGGAGCTGTTTTTT. Its protein product is CASSAPGDRELFF.

This clone has a single count. The chain recombines TRBV5-4 with TRBJ1-1, with unresolved D. This CDR3 spans 15 amino acids. Germline V gene sequence: CDR1 SGHNT, CDR2 YYREEE (reference sequence). Trimming left V 1 base short and J 1 base short, with 11 bases between. This CDR3 is CASSLKKVGNTEAFF. CDR3 nucleotide sequence: TGTGCCAGCAGCTTGAAGAAGGTAGGGAACACTGAAGCTTTCTTT.

This clone has only one observation. The CDR3 nucleotides read TGTGCCAGCAGCCCGGGACTAGCGGCATACAATGAGCAGTTCTTC. It encodes CASSPGLAAYNEQFF. This chain joins TRBV25-1 and TRBJ2-1; 11 bases align to TRBD2. This CDR3 is built from 15 residues. Germline V CDR1 and CDR2: MGHDK, SYGVNS. V gave up 6 bases and J gave up 4 bases; unmatched junction bases: 5.

This clone was seen a single time. The rearrangement uses TRBV7-2 and TRBJ1-4, with unresolved D. This CDR3 has 12 residues. Trimming pared 8 bases from V and 7 bases from J, leaving 11 bases between. Germline CDR1 reads SGHTA; CDR2 reads FQGNSA. The CDR3 DNA follows: TGTGCCAGCTCCCCCCCGGGTGAAAAACTGTTTTTT. It translates to CASSPPGEKLFF.

This chain connects TRBV19 to TRBJ2-2, with TRBD2 matching 7 bases. The CDR3 contains 17 residues. The germline gives CDR1 LNHDA, CDR2 SQIVND (reference sequence). V shed 0 bases and J 7 bases; nucleotides not matched to a gene: 11. CDR3 DNA sequence: TGTGCCAGTAGTATAGATCTAACCACGGGAGGAGACGGGGAGCTGTTTTTT. Its protein is CASSIDLTTGGDGELFF.